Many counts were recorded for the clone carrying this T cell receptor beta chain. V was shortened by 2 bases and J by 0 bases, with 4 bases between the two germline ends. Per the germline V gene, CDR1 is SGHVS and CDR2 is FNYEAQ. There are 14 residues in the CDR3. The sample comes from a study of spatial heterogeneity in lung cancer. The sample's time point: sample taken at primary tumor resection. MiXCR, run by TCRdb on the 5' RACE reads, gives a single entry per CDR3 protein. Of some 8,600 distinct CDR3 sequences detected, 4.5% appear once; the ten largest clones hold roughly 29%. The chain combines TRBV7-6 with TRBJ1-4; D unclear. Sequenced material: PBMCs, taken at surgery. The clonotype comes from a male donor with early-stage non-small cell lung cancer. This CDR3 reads CASSLTPTNEKLFF. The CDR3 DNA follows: TGTGCCAGCAGCTTAACCCCAACTAATGAAAAACTGTTTTTT.